Listed below are T cell receptor beta chains from one sample, sequenced in a study of graft-versus-host responses after intestinal transplantation. Sequenced by immunoSEQ multiplex PCR; TCRdb stores in-frame clones only, minus some. Here the sample spans 84,000 or so clones, roughly 80% being singletons. Their antigens remain unidentified. The source material was unstimulated CD4+ T cells sorted from spleen or lymph node cells, sampled before intestinal transplant. These receptors originate from a human donor who received an intestinal transplant. Both conserved end residues are part of each CDR3. A D gene is named only where the DNA matches it firmly.

TRBV6-1	TRBD2	TRBJ2-1	CASSALAGKYLSYNEQFF	TGTGCCAGCAGTGCTTTAGCGGGGAAGTACTTGTCCTACAATGAGCAGTTCTTC
TRBV28	.	TRBJ1-2	CASSFPGMGGYTF	TGTGCCAGCAGTTTCCCCGGGATGGGCGGCTACACCTTC
TRBV19	.	TRBJ2-5	CASSMYSPGETQYF	TGTGCCAGTAGTATGTACAGCCCGGGGGAGACCCAGTACTTC
TRBV9	TRBD2	TRBJ2-3	CASSTNSGSEADTQYF	TGTGCCAGCAGCACTAATAGCGGGAGTGAGGCGGATACGCAGTATTTT
TRBV5-1	.	TRBJ2-3	CASSLQDTDTQYF	TGCGCCAGCAGCTTGCAGGACACAGATACGCAGTATTTT
TRBV29-1	TRBD2	TRBJ2-1	CSVDKGLLYNEQFF	TGCAGCGTTGATAAGGGACTACTATACAATGAGCAGTTCTTC
TRBV28	TRBD1	TRBJ2-1	CASRLTGGNEQFF	TGTGCCAGCAGGCTCACAGGGGGAAATGAGCAGTTCTTC
TRBV5-1	.	TRBJ2-1	CASSLAAGSYNEQFF	TGCGCCAGCAGCTTGGCCGCAGGATCCTACAATGAGCAGTTCTTC
TRBV7-9	TRBD2	TRBJ2-5	CASSLELAGETQYF	TGTGCCAGCAGCTTAGAACTAGCGGGAGAGACCCAGTACTTC
TRBV5-1	.	TRBJ1-5	CASSLSAGGNQPQHF	TGCGCCAGCAGCTTGTCGGCAGGGGGCAATCAGCCCCAGCATTTT
TRBV11-2	.	TRBJ2-1	CASSHPSPYNEQFF	TGTGCCAGCAGCCACCCTAGTCCCTACAATGAGCAGTTCTTC